The rows below give T cell receptor beta chains drawn from one sample of a study of OX40 agonist ivuxolimab in advanced cancers. TCRdb's copy holds only in-frame clones and misses some; the assay was immunoSEQ multiplex PCR. This table has 80,000 or so clones, 85% to 95% appearing once. Sequenced here: CD4+ or CD8+ T cells sorted from blood, sampled in a trial of the OX40 agonist ivuxolimab. The receptors here all came from an adult with an advanced solid tumor such as melanoma, head and neck, liver or kidney cancer. CDR3s include the opening cysteine and the closing phenylalanine or tryptophan. A D gene is named only where the DNA matches it firmly. Expanded clones are given a class, and other clones once, few, many or no size at all.

clone_size: NA; cdr3_length: 16; v_call: TRBV28; j_call: TRBJ2-1; d_call: TRBD2; cdr3_aa: CASSAPGGASYNEQFF; cdr3_nt: TGTGCCAGCAGTGCACCGGGGGGGGCCTCCTACAATGAGCAGTTCTTC
clone_size: NA; cdr3_length: 15; v_call: TRBV12-5; j_call: TRBJ2-1; d_call: TRBD2; cdr3_aa: CASGKGLASGDEQFF; cdr3_nt: TGTGCTAGTGGGAAAGGACTAGCGAGCGGGGATGAGCAGTTCTTC
clone_size: NA; cdr3_length: 16; v_call: TRBV5-3; j_call: TRBJ2-1; d_call: TRBD2; cdr3_aa: CARSCRLAGTYDEQFF; cdr3_nt: TGTGCCAGAAGCTGCCGACTAGCGGGGACCTACGATGAGCAGTTCTTC
clone_size: NA; cdr3_length: 15; v_call: TRBV6-5; j_call: TRBJ2-7; d_call: NA; cdr3_aa: CASSYAPRTAGEQYF; cdr3_nt: TGTGCCAGCAGTTACGCTCCGAGGACAGCGGGCGAGCAGTACTTC
clone_size: NA; cdr3_length: 11; v_call: TRBV30; j_call: TRBJ2-7; d_call: NA; cdr3_aa: CAWSVQGEQYF; cdr3_nt: TGTGCCTGGAGTGTACAAGGCGAGCAGTACTTC
clone_size: once; cdr3_length: 15; v_call: TRBV14; j_call: TRBJ2-1; d_call: NA; cdr3_aa: CASSQDLRGGNEQFF; cdr3_nt: TGTGCCAGCAGCCAAGATTTACGGGGCGGGAATGAGCAGTTCTTC
clone_size: once; cdr3_length: 13; v_call: TRBV19; j_call: TRBJ2-3; d_call: NA; cdr3_aa: CATQDYNTDTQYF; cdr3_nt: TGTGCCACACAAGACTACAACACAGATACGCAGTATTTT
clone_size: NA; cdr3_length: 15; v_call: TRBV25-1; j_call: TRBJ2-1; d_call: NA; cdr3_aa: CASSDRTGLYNEQFF; cdr3_nt: TGTGCCAGCAGTGATCGTACAGGGTTATACAATGAGCAGTTCTTC
clone_size: NA; cdr3_length: 19; v_call: TRBV7-2; j_call: TRBJ2-5; d_call: TRBD2; cdr3_aa: CASSRHRPGLEPTQETQYF; cdr3_nt: TGTGCCAGCAGCCGGCACCGACCGGGACTAGAGCCAACGCAAGAGACCCAGTACTTC
clone_size: once; cdr3_length: 14; v_call: TRBV5-1; j_call: TRBJ2-3; d_call: TRBD2; cdr3_aa: CASSSGLAADTQYF; cdr3_nt: TGCGCCAGCAGCTCGGGACTAGCGGCAGATACGCAGTATTTT
clone_size: NA; cdr3_length: 16; v_call: TRBV19; j_call: TRBJ1-1; d_call: NA; cdr3_aa: CASSIEEGGENTEAFF; cdr3_nt: TGTGCCAGTAGTATAGAGGAGGGAGGGGAGAACACTGAAGCTTTCTTT
clone_size: NA; cdr3_length: 13; v_call: TRBV7-8; j_call: TRBJ1-1; d_call: NA; cdr3_aa: CASSLSLNTEAFF; cdr3_nt: TGTGCCAGCAGCTTAAGCTTGAACACTGAAGCTTTCTTT
clone_size: NA; cdr3_length: 15; v_call: TRBV7-9; j_call: TRBJ1-5; d_call: NA; cdr3_aa: CASSLVGSSNQPQHF; cdr3_nt: TGTGCCAGCAGCTTAGTAGGGTCTAGCAATCAGCCCCAGCATTTT
clone_size: NA; cdr3_length: 14; v_call: TRBV9; j_call: TRBJ2-7; d_call: TRBD1; cdr3_aa: CASSGHISGGEQYF; cdr3_nt: TGTGCCAGCAGCGGGCACATCTCAGGGGGCGAGCAGTACTTC
clone_size: NA; cdr3_length: 14; v_call: TRBV7-2; j_call: TRBJ1-3; d_call: TRBD1; cdr3_aa: CASSFDRAGNTIYF; cdr3_nt: TGTGCCAGCAGCTTCGACAGGGCTGGAAACACCATATATTTT
clone_size: NA; cdr3_length: 15; v_call: TRBV6-1; j_call: TRBJ2-3; d_call: NA; cdr3_aa: CASSDRKLIQGTQYF; cdr3_nt: TGTGCCAGCAGTGATCGTAAACTCATCCAGGGAACGCAGTATTTT
clone_size: once; cdr3_length: 13; v_call: TRBV7-8; j_call: TRBJ2-1; d_call: NA; cdr3_aa: CASSFGPYNEQFF; cdr3_nt: TGTGCCAGCAGCTTTGGACCCTACAATGAGCAGTTCTTC
clone_size: NA; cdr3_length: 15; v_call: TRBV28; j_call: TRBJ1-2; d_call: TRBD1; cdr3_aa: CAGRGQGEGYGGYTF; cdr3_nt: TGTGCCGGACGGGGACAGGGAGAGGGGTATGGGGGCTACACCTTC
clone_size: NA; cdr3_length: 16; v_call: TRBV9; j_call: TRBJ2-5; d_call: NA; cdr3_aa: CASSVGADGRVETQYF; cdr3_nt: TGTGCCAGCAGCGTGGGGGCCGACGGGAGAGTGGAGACCCAGTACTTC
clone_size: NA; cdr3_length: 11; v_call: TRBV5-6; j_call: TRBJ2-5; d_call: NA; cdr3_aa: CASSSQETQYF; cdr3_nt: TGTGCCAGCAGCTCCCAAGAGACCCAGTACTTC
clone_size: once; cdr3_length: 13; v_call: TRBV7-9; j_call: TRBJ2-5; d_call: NA; cdr3_aa: CASSGGGVETQYF; cdr3_nt: TGTGCCAGCAGCGGGGGTGGAGTGGAGACCCAGTACTTC
clone_size: NA; cdr3_length: 13; v_call: TRBV18; j_call: TRBJ2-5; d_call: NA; cdr3_aa: CASSPEGRETQYF; cdr3_nt: TGTGCCAGCTCACCAGAAGGCCGAGAGACCCAGTACTTC
clone_size: once; cdr3_length: 14; v_call: TRBV7-6; j_call: TRBJ1-1; d_call: NA; cdr3_aa: CASSLEALDTEAFF; cdr3_nt: TGTGCCAGCAGCTTAGAGGCGTTGGACACTGAAGCTTTCTTT
clone_size: NA; cdr3_length: 14; v_call: TRBV27; j_call: TRBJ2-2; d_call: NA; cdr3_aa: CASSLGQSTGELFF; cdr3_nt: TGTGCCAGCAGTTTGGGGCAGAGCACCGGGGAGCTGTTTTTT